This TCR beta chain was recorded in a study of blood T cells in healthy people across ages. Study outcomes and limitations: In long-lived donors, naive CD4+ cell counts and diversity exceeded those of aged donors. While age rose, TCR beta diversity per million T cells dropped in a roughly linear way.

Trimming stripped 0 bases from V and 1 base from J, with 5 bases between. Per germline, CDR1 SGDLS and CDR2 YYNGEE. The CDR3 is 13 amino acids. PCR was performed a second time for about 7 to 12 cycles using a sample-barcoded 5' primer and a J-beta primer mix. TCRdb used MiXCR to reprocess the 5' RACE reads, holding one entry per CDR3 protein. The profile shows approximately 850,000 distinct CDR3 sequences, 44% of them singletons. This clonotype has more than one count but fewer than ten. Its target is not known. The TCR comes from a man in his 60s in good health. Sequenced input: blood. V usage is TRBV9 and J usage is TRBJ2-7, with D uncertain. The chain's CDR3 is CASSVDNSYEQYF. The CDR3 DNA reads TGTGCCAGCAGCGTAGACAATTCCTACGAGCAGTACTTC.